Sequencing of this TCR beta chain was carried out in a study of Graves' ophthalmopathy and Graves' hyperthyroidism (dated by TCRdb to the late 2010s). With regard to the full study: Peripheral blood samples were taken at the time of initial diagnosis, before any treatment was given. A discovery set of 100 or so patients (around 44 ophthalmopathy, approximately 58 stable hyperthyroidism) was enrolled to explore V-J signatures distinguishing ophthalmopathy from hyperthyroidism. In total, 135 blood samples were TCR-sequenced: around 42 ophthalmopathy, some 72 hyperthyroidism and some 17 hyperthyroidism-to-ophthalmopathy patients. The study used signatures of the TCR beta repertoire to tell Graves' ophthalmopathy apart from Graves' hyperthyroidism and to predict which patients would progress to ophthalmopathy. The independent validation cohort included approximately 19 hyperthyroidism patients plus 17 patients who later progressed from hyperthyroidism to ophthalmopathy. T-cell repertoires of thyroid tissue and blood were compared in six or seven hyperthyroidism patients. The 100 discovery patients were randomly split 7:3 into training and test sets. After sampling, hyperthyroidism patients received methimazole starting at 30 mg daily, and ophthalmopathy patients received high-dose intravenous methylprednisolone. The investigation overall reported the following: Sample size was not statistically predetermined, and group allocation was not concealed from the investigators. Most of the expanded thyroid clonotypes with a frequency above 0.001 were also detected in blood, and it was suggested that the thyroid immune response may be reflected by blood repertoires. In validation, the model predicted ophthalmopathy progression with over 60% sensitivity and 72.22% specificity; roughly eleven predicted patients were CT-confirmed with GO in a median of about 6.1 months. In cross-validation, the 13-signature model distinguished ophthalmopathy from stable hyperthyroidism with less than 90% sensitivity and around 81% specificity, while in the test set the corresponding values were around 79% and 71%.

This clonotype was seen many times. Its binding antigen is unknown. No base-level quality is on record; no much larger clone is a single base apart. TCR beta CDR3 regions were amplified from RNA transcripts for repertoire sequencing. HTBI primers and the Qiagen OneStep RT-PCR kit were used in a first-round RT-PCR, which was followed by a second-round multiplex PCR, size selection and purification. Sequencing of the libraries was carried out on an Illumina HiSeq2000 in paired-end mode with 100 bp reads. Under the source paper's analysis protocol: SOAPnuke was used to process the reads, throwing out any read that had adapters, had uncalled bases, had a mean Phred below 15, or lacked an exact constant-primer or identifier match. COPE v1.2.5 was used to merge the high-quality paired reads. Clonotypes were defined as unique nucleotide sequences and were aligned to IMGT TRB V, D and J references using MiTCR v1.1. Only V-J combinations with frequency above 0.0001 were analysed, covering 99% to 99.2% of repertoires. A TCR clonal expansion and chaos score per V-J combination was defined as the ratio of F50 clonal expansion to chaos observed in the TCRdist matrix. Welch's t-statistics and random forest were used to reduce the features to some 13 V-J combinations, which were then used as input to a naive Bayes classifier. The Morisita-Horn index was used to measure how similar the thyroid and blood repertoires were. TCRdb reran the public reads through fastp at Q25 and MiXCR, keeping productive beta chains. Duplicate CDR3 protein sequences are folded into a single record with the most common DNA and genes. The V and J calls, along with clone size, are taken from TCRdb and not from the paper's own processing. Here the sample has about 500,000 distinct CDR3 sequences; roughly an eighth occur a single time. The ten biggest clones cover roughly 9.8% of the sample.

Between the V and J ends, shortened by 6 bases and 0 bases respectively, the junction contains 12 bases. Per the germline V gene (reference sequence), MNHEY is the CDR1 and SMNVEV is the CDR2. The CDR3 starts with the cysteine, ends with the phenylalanine, and has 14 residues. This entry keeps only the CDR3 DNA: 42 bases, framed from base 1. Patients with ophthalmopathy had moderately to severely active disease, with a Clinical Activity Score of 3 or more, a NOSPECS grade of 4 or more, and a disease duration of less than 3 months. Patients with other autoimmune diseases, uncontrolled infections, pregnancy or lactation were excluded. Clinical symptoms, serum thyroxine, TRAb, thyroid ultrasound and orbital computed tomography were used for diagnosis. Using Ficoll-Paque density gradient centrifugation, PBMCs were isolated from roughly 9.2 ml of fresh peripheral blood. Total RNA was extracted using Trizol reagent, and RNA quality was checked on an Agilent 2100 Bioanalyzer.

The chain is encoded by TRBV27 joined to TRBJ2-7, with TRBD1 perhaps the D gene, on 6 matching bases. Sequencing was performed on blood. The origin of this receptor is a woman younger than 45 with Graves' ophthalmopathy. Donor details come from another sample of the same person, matched by shared clones. In nucleotides, the sequence is TGTGCCAGCAGACAGGGCATGACCTCCTACGAGCAGTACTTC. This translates into CASRQGMTSYEQYF.